This entry lists 30 T cell receptor beta chains sequenced from one sample in a study of beta chain features in type 1 diabetes. Antigens of these TCRs are unknown. The study's findings and limits: Researchers report that Type 1 diabetes patients had moderately but significantly shorter TCRB CDR3s across all four CD4+ subsets.

Since all of the isolated RNA was reverse transcribed, expressed TCRB transcripts were what got sequenced. This table comes from immunoSEQ multiplex PCR, and its TCRdb copy is limited to in-frame clones, with some not included. The repertoire consists of 500,000 to 850,000 clones, with over 12% occurring once and the leading ten covering approximately 0.042%. The sample consisted of naive CD4+ T cells from blood. Receptors were obtained from a man aged 18 to 30 with type 1 diabetes.

This clone has only a few counts. The genes are TRBV2 and TRBJ2-3, with D possibly TRBD2 on 6 matching bases. The V end lost 8 bases, the J end lost 0 bases, and 6 bases lay between the germline ends. The CDR3 spans 12 residues. Germline CDR1 reads SNHLY; CDR2 reads FYNNEI. The CDR3 DNA is TGTGCCAGCGGGAGGAGCACAGATACGCAGTATTTT. Its protein product is CASGRSTDTQYF.

The V call is TRBV7-9, the J call TRBJ2-1; possibly TRBD2 for D (6 bases). The germline CDR1 and CDR2 sequences are SEHNR and FQNEAQ (reference sequence). The germline V and J ends were trimmed by 7 bases and 0 bases, with 13 bases remaining between them. The CDR3 is 15 amino acids. The CDR3 nucleotides are TGTGCCAGCATCCTCCGGGGGAGCTCCTACAATGAGCAGTTCTTC. As protein: CASILRGSSYNEQFF.

This chain joins TRBV15 and TRBJ2-3; D remains ambiguous. Trimming took 5 bases from V and 0 from J, leaving 15 bases between them. This CDR3 region has 16 residues. Per germline, CDR1 LNHNV and CDR2 YYDKDF (reference sequence). CDR3 amino acids: CATSGVLTSSTDTQYF. The CDR3 DNA is TGTGCCACCAGCGGAGTCTTAACCTCTAGCACAGATACGCAGTATTTT.

The chain recombines TRBV5-8 with TRBJ1-2; 9 nucleotides align to TRBD1. Germline V gives CDR1 SGHTS, CDR2 YDEGEE. V gave up 4 bases and J gave up 8 bases; unmatched junction bases: 12. CDR3 length: 15 amino acids. The CDR3 DNA sequence: TGTGCCAGCAGCCGAATCCCGGGACAGGGATTCGGCTACACCTTC. Its translation is CASSRIPGQGFGYTF.

This clone was observed a handful of times. V and J are TRBV7-9 and TRBJ2-3; 10 bases match TRBD2. There are 13 residues in the CDR3. V lost 5 bases, J lost 9 bases, and 5 bases stayed unmatched. The germline CDR1 and CDR2 sequences are SEHNR and FQNEAQ (reference sequence). This CDR3 is CASSPLAGATQYF. The CDR3 DNA reads TGTGCCAGCAGCCCCCTAGCGGGAGCAACGCAGTATTTT.

This chain uses TRBV29-1 with TRBJ2-7; no reliable D call. Per the germline V gene, CDR1 is SQVTM and CDR2 is ANQGSEA. Trimming left V 4 bases short and J 2 bases short, with 6 bases between. This CDR3 region has 11 residues. In nucleotides, the CDR3 is TGCAGCGTTGGGGATACCTACGAGCAGTACTTC. This sequence encodes CSVGDTYEQYF.

The V call is TRBV9, the J call TRBJ1-3; D unclear. The CDR3 runs 16 residues. Germline V gene sequence: CDR1 SGDLS, CDR2 YYNGEE. Trimming pared 3 bases from V and 0 bases from J, leaving 13 bases between. CDR3: CASSAHSPGSGNTIYF. CDR3 DNA sequence: TGTGCCAGCAGCGCCCACTCTCCGGGCTCTGGAAACACCATATATTTT.

This clone occurred a few times. V is TRBV7-9 and J is TRBJ2-1; D might be TRBD2 (5 bases). The CDR3 runs 15 residues. The germline V gene encodes CDR1 SEHNR and CDR2 FQNEAQ (reference sequence). Between the trimmed V and J ends, which lost 0 bases and 3 bases, there was a span of 9 bases. CDR3 protein: CASSLAGANYNEQFF. As DNA, the CDR3 is TGTGCCAGCAGCTTAGCGGGAGCTAACTACAATGAGCAGTTCTTC.

This clone was seen a few times. The chain uses TRBV18 and TRBJ2-6; D unresolved. Trimming left V 5 bases short and J 0 bases short, with 8 bases between. There are 15 residues in the CDR3. Germline CDR1 and CDR2: KGHSH and LQKENI. The CDR3 loop reads CASSTGSSGANVLTF. CDR3 nucleotides: TGTGCCAGCTCAACCGGCAGCTCTGGGGCCAACGTCCTGACTTTC.

The sample holds a few counts of this clone. The chain uses TRBV19 and TRBJ2-6; the D gene is possibly TRBD2 (6 bases). The CDR3 extends over 17 amino acids. Germline loops: CDR1 LNHDA, CDR2 SQIVND (reference sequence). V shed 4 bases and J shed 0 bases, with 13 bases lying between them. CDR3 coding DNA: TGTGCCAGTAGTAAGTTAGCGGTCCACTCTGGGGCCAACGTCCTGACTTTC. It encodes CASSKLAVHSGANVLTF.

This clone was recorded a few times. The V gene is TRBV5-1, the J gene TRBJ2-5; unclear D gene. The CDR3 has 14 residues. The V end lost 0 bases, the J end lost 2 bases, and 8 bases lay between the germline ends. CDR1 SGHRS and CDR2 YFSETQ come from the germline V gene. The CDR3 DNA follows: TGCGCCAGCAGCTTGGGAAAACCACAAGAGACCCAGTACTTC. Its translation: CASSLGKPQETQYF.

This clone showed up just a few times. The rearrangement joins TRBV18 to TRBJ1-3; D unresolved. The CDR3 sequence is 17 residues long. The germline V and J ends were trimmed by 3 bases and 4 bases, with 19 bases remaining between them. Germline V gene sequence: CDR1 KGHSH, CDR2 LQKENI. Written as DNA, the CDR3 is TGTGCCAGCTCACCGGTTTCCGGACGGACGAGCGGAAACACCATATATTTT. The encoded protein is CASSPVSGRTSGNTIYF.

There are a few counts of this clone. This sequence joins TRBV7-2 and TRBJ1-1, with D unresolved. Per germline, CDR1 SGHTA and CDR2 FQGNSA. V lost 3 bases to trimming and J lost 0 bases, with 5 bases between them. The CDR3 extends over 13 amino acids. The CDR3 here is CASSFDMNTEAFF. CDR3 in DNA: TGTGCCAGCAGCTTCGACATGAACACTGAAGCTTTCTTT.

The chain couples TRBV7-2 to TRBJ2-3; D gene ambiguous. Trimming took off 6 bases at V and 6 bases at J, with 13 bases between the two ends. The CDR3 is made up of 13 amino acids. Germline V lookup: CDR1 SGHTA, CDR2 FQGNSA. CDR3 region: CASRPARFDTQYF. Written as DNA, the CDR3 is TGTGCCAGCAGACCGGCTCGTTTCGATACGCAGTATTTT.

This clone was detected only a few times. This chain uses TRBV7-3 with TRBJ1-2; possibly TRBD1 for D (5 bases). CDR1 is SGHTA, CDR2 FQGTGA, per germline. The CDR3 runs to 15 residues. The ends were cut back, 2 bases at V and 4 bases at J, with 14 bases in the middle. The CDR3 loop reads CASSLAGDEVYGYTF. The CDR3 bases are TGTGCCAGCAGCTTAGCCGGGGACGAGGTCTATGGCTACACCTTC.

The chain links TRBV29-1 to TRBJ2-1; a weak D match, TRBD1 (6 bases). The germline gives CDR1 SQVTM, CDR2 ANQGSEA. The CDR3 is 14 residues long. Trimming took 2 bases from V and 7 from J, leaving 15 bases between them. The CDR3 loop reads CSVEFGARGNEQFF. The CDR3 region has the DNA TGCAGCGTTGAATTTGGGGCCAGGGGTAATGAGCAGTTCTTC.

V gene TRBV29-1 combines with J gene TRBJ2-7; D remains unclear. CDR3 size: 11 residues. CDR1 SQVTM and CDR2 ANQGSEA come from the germline V gene. The DNA of the CDR3 is TGCAGTGCTCTTACACCCCACGAGCAGTACTTC. This translates into CSALTPHEQYF.

The chain is built from TRBV30 and TRBJ2-7; 9 bases are a match to TRBD1. V was clipped by 1 base and J by 2 bases; unmatched bases: 12. The length of the CDR3 is 17 residues. Germline V gene sequence: CDR1 GTSNPN, CDR2 SVGIG (reference sequence). CDR3 nucleotide sequence: TGTGCCTGGAGTGACCGGGACAGGGATACTATAGCCTACGAGCAGTACTTC. Encoded protein: CAWSDRDRDTIAYEQYF. Full variable domain (outside the CDR3, taken from reference TRBV30 and TRBJ2-7): SQTIHQWPATLVQPVGSPLSLECTVEGTSNPNLYWYRQAAGRGLQLLFYSVGIGQISSEVPQNLSASRPQDRQFILSSKKLLLSDSGFYLCAWSDRDRDTIAYEQYFGPGTRLTVT.

This clone appeared a few times. The CDR3 protein is CSGGIQETQYF. DNA of the CDR3: TGCAGCGGCGGGATCCAAGAGACCCAGTACTTC. This sequence joins TRBV29-1 and TRBJ2-5; tentative D call: TRBD2 (6 bases). This CDR3 is 11 amino acids long. Trimming pared 7 bases from V and 1 base from J, leaving 7 bases between. Germline CDR1 reads SQVTM; CDR2 reads ANQGSEA.

The J gene is TRBJ2-1, the V gene TRBV28; no clear D. Germline values: CDR1 MDHEN, CDR2 SYDVKM. Deletions cut 5 bases from V and 0 bases from J, with 14 bases between. The CDR3 runs to 16 residues. The DNA for the CDR3 is TGTGCCAGCAGTACCTATACCCTCGGCTCCTACAATGAGCAGTTCTTC. It specifies CASSTYTLGSYNEQFF.

The chain employs TRBV5-6 and TRBJ2-1; possibly TRBD1 for D (5 bases). Per germline, CDR1 SGHDT and CDR2 YYEEEE. The CDR3 loop spans 15 amino acids. The ends were cut back, 4 bases at V and 2 bases at J, with 13 bases in the middle. CDR3 in DNA: TGTGCCAGCAGCCCCTCAAAGGGGACCTACAATGAGCAGTTCTTC. Translation: CASSPSKGTYNEQFF.

The rearrangement links TRBV5-1 to TRBJ2-7; a possible D gene is TRBD1 (5 bases). The germline CDR1 and CDR2 sequences are SGHRS and YFSETQ. The CDR3 is 15 residues long. Between the trimmed V and J ends, which lost 4 bases and 1 base, there was a span of 15 bases. The CDR3 DNA reads as TGCGCCAGCAGCCCGGAGCCCGACAGTTCCTACGAGCAGTACTTC. This gives the protein CASSPEPDSSYEQYF.

The CDR3 DNA reads TGTGCCTGGAGTTATATCGGAGAGACCCAGTACTTC. Its translation: CAWSYIGETQYF. The J gene is TRBJ2-5, the V gene TRBV30; no definite D call. Germline CDR1 GTSNPN, CDR2 SVGIG (reference sequence). CDR3 size: 12 residues. Trimming pared 2 bases from V and 4 bases from J, leaving 8 bases between.

This clone was seen more than once but under ten times. The chain combines TRBV7-9 with TRBJ1-4; D call uncertain. Germline lookup yields CDR1 SEHNR and CDR2 FQNEAQ (reference sequence). The V gene lost 7 bases and the J gene lost 7 bases, with 22 bases spanning the gap. The CDR3 has 16 residues. The DNA of the CDR3 is TGTGCCAGCACCAGATTGACGCCGGGAAGGAGTGAAAAACTGTTTTTT. The encoded protein is CASTRLTPGRSEKLFF. The full variable domain, in which reference TRBV7-9 and TRBJ1-4 provide the parts outside the CDR3, is DTGVSQNPRHKITKRGQNVTFRCDPISEHNRLYWYRQTLGQGPEFLTYFQNEAQLEKSRLLSDRFSAERPKGSFSTLEIQRTEQGDSAMYLCASTRLTPGRSEKLFFGSGTQLSVL.

This clone was recorded a few times. The rearrangement uses TRBV7-7 and TRBJ2-6; D gene uncertain. In germline, CDR1 is SSHAT, CDR2 FNYEAQ (reference sequence). The CDR3 is 13 amino acids. The CDR3 nucleotides read TGTGCTGTCAACTTGTGGGGGGCCAACGTCCTGACTTTC. Translating gives CAVNLWGANVLTF.

The rearrangement uses TRBV9 and TRBJ1-1; D gene unclear. Germline lookup yields CDR1 SGDLS and CDR2 YYNGEE. This CDR3 is built from 14 residues. V lost 2 bases and J lost 3, with 11 bases in between. The CDR3 here is CASSVETKYTEAFF. CDR3 nucleotide sequence: TGTGCCAGCAGCGTTGAGACAAAATACACTGAAGCTTTCTTT.

This chain joins TRBV27 and TRBJ1-2; D is unclear. Germline CDR1 MNHEY, CDR2 SMNVEV (reference sequence). The ends were cut back, 5 bases at V and 5 bases at J, with 12 bases in the middle. This CDR3 comprises 13 residues. The CDR3 DNA sequence: TGTGCCAGCAGTAACGGCCGGAAATATGGCTACACCTTC. Encoded protein: CASSNGRKYGYTF.

The rearrangement joins TRBV18 to TRBJ2-7; D possibly matches TRBD1 or TRBD2 (5 bases each). The CDR3 consists of 15 residues. V lost 4 bases and J lost 4, with 17 bases in between. The germline V gene encodes CDR1 KGHSH and CDR2 LQKENI. The CDR3 region is CASSHRSNGGYEQYF. The CDR3, as DNA: TGTGCCAGCTCACACCGCTCGAATGGGGGATACGAGCAGTACTTC.

A word on this clone: Other DNA sequences of this sample code for an identical CDR3. The chain links TRBV4-1 to TRBJ1-5, with D perhaps matching TRBD1 (5 bases). The V end lost 0 bases, the J end lost 4 bases, and 7 bases lay between the germline ends. The CDR3 has 14 amino acids. Germline CDR1 reads MGHRA; CDR2 reads YSYEKL. The CDR3 sequence is CASSQDWGNQPQHF. CDR3 nucleotides: TGCGCCAGCAGCCAAGATTGGGGGAATCAGCCCCAGCATTTT.

V is TRBV10-3 and J is TRBJ2-1; 7 positions match TRBD2. V lost 11 bases and J lost 0; bases outside the gene matches: 10. This CDR3 comprises 15 residues. The V gene's germline CDR1 is ENHRY and CDR2 SYGVKD. This chain's CDR3 is CAVGEGPSSYNEQFF. CDR3 DNA: TGTGCCGTAGGGGAGGGACCAAGCTCCTACAATGAGCAGTTCTTC.